These T cell receptor beta chains were read from a single sample in a study of blood T cell repertoires in COVID-19. Profiled with immunoSEQ multiplex PCR; TCRdb holds only in-frame clones, not every one. The top ten hold approximately 4% of the sample, which has around 160,000 clones, roughly nine tenths seen once. Sequenced: PBMCs or T cells enriched from blood (not recorded which). These receptors were obtained from a woman in her 40s who had been exposed to COVID-19. Each CDR3 is given with its conserved first and last residue. Fields, in order: J gene, CDR3 length, V gene, clone size, D gene, CDR3 protein, CDR3 DNA. D genes are given only for firm matches. Only some rows state a clone size, as once, few, many or a class for expanded clones.

>TRBJ2-3|15|TRBV12-5|.|TRBD2
CASGSGTSGTDTQYF
TGTGCTAGTGGTTCCGGGACTAGCGGCACAGATACGCAGTATTTT
>TRBJ1-1|12|TRBV6-1|.|.
CASSEKRTEAFF
TGTGCCAGCAGTGAAAAGAGGACTGAAGCTTTCTTT
>TRBJ2-2|13|TRBV27|once|.
CASSPHRAGELFF
TGTGCCAGCAGTCCACACAGGGCCGGGGAGCTGTTTTTT
>TRBJ1-2|13|TRBV27|.|.
CASSLGGADGYTF
TGTGCCAGCAGTTTAGGGGGCGCGGATGGCTACACCTTC
>TRBJ2-1|16|TRBV4-1|.|TRBD2
CASSRTGTSGYNEQFF
TGCGCCAGCAGCCGAACCGGGACTAGCGGCTACAATGAGCAGTTCTTC
>TRBJ1-2|17|TRBV4-3|.|.
CASSQDHLGSRNYGYTF
TGCGCCAGCAGCCAAGATCATCTCGGGTCTCGGAACTATGGCTACACCTTC
>TRBJ1-5|14|TRBV2|.|TRBD1
CAGRGAEGNQPQHF
TGTGCCGGCAGGGGGGCGGAGGGCAATCAGCCCCAGCATTTT
>TRBJ1-6|16|TRBV19|.|TRBD1
CASSTLTDRVSSPLHF
TGTGCCAGTAGTACGTTGACGGACAGGGTGAGTTCACCCCTCCACTTT
>TRBJ1-1|15|TRBV28|.|TRBD1
CASSDRTGGVREAFF
TGTGCCAGCAGTGACAGGACAGGGGGCGTGCGTGAAGCTTTCTTT
>TRBJ2-1|14|TRBV5-1|.|TRBD2
CASSAGLAANEQFF
TGCGCCAGCAGCGCGGGACTAGCGGCCAATGAGCAGTTCTTC
>TRBJ2-7|16|TRBV28|few|.
CASSLGPTDPSYEQYF
TGTGCCAGCAGCCTGGGCCCCACCGACCCCTCCTACGAGCAGTACTTC
>TRBJ2-3|9|TRBV11-3|.|.
CASGDTQYF
TGTGCCAGCGGCGATACGCAGTATTTT